The 22 T cell receptor beta chains listed next were all sequenced from one sample in a study of T-cell memory formation after mild COVID-19. TCRdb re-called the 5' RACE reads with MiXCR, one entry per CDR3 protein. Seen here are around 390,000 distinct CDR3 sequences, 16% observed once, and the top ten hold roughly 21%. Sequencing was done on a sample of PBMCs or a T cell subset sorted from them (not recorded which). The receptor source for this set is a man between 18 and 35 years old who had mild COVID-19 (a few samples of this study predate the infection). Cell type and time point are not known.

This clonotype was counted only a few times. The chain links TRBV7-2 to TRBJ1-1; D remains ambiguous. This CDR3 is 12 amino acids long. Germline V lookup: CDR1 SGHTA, CDR2 FQGNSA. The germline V and J ends were trimmed by 2 bases and 7 bases, with 8 bases remaining between them. The CDR3: CASSLWKNEAFF. The CDR3 DNA sequence: TGTGCCAGCAGCTTATGGAAGAATGAAGCTTTCTTT.

V usage is TRBV7-9 and J usage is TRBJ1-1, with 7 positions matching TRBD1. Germline V gene lookup returns CDR1 SEHNR and CDR2 FQNEAQ (reference sequence). V lost 5 bases to trimming and J lost 8 bases; unmatched junction nucleotides: 11. This CDR3 contains 14 residues. This chain's CDR3 is CASSRDSSLKEAFF. CDR3 bases: TGTGCCAGCAGCCGGGACAGCTCCTTGAAGGAAGCTTTCTTT.

This clonotype was seen more than once but under ten times. V is TRBV5-1 and J is TRBJ2-6; D remains ambiguous. Trimming cost V 2 bases and J 0 bases, with 15 bases left between them. The length of the CDR3 is 18 residues. From germline, CDR1 is SGHRS and CDR2 YFSETQ. The CDR3 is CASSLRRAGSSGANVLTF. CDR3 nucleotide sequence: TGCGCCAGCAGCTTACGAAGGGCCGGAAGCTCTGGGGCCAACGTCCTGACTTTC.

The DNA for the CDR3 is TGCAGTGCCGAACCGAACCGGTATCAGCCCCAGCATTTT. Amino acids: CSAEPNRYQPQHF. The chain has TRBV20-1 and TRBJ1-5; D is uncertain. V was cut by 6 bases and J by 5 bases, with 14 bases left in between. This CDR3 has 13 amino acids. Germline CDR1 reads DFQATT; CDR2 reads SNEGSKA (reference sequence).

This clonotype was picked up a small number of times. V and J are TRBV20-1 and TRBJ2-5; 10 bases map to TRBD2. The CDR3 loop spans 13 amino acids. The ends lost 0 bases at V and 7 bases at J; junction bases unmatched: 2. Per germline, CDR1 DFQATT and CDR2 SNEGSKA (reference sequence). The CDR3 sequence: CSARDPSGRTQYF. CDR3 bases: TGCAGTGCTAGAGACCCTAGCGGGAGGACCCAGTACTTC.

The V and J genes are TRBV6-5 and TRBJ1-1; D not resolved. This CDR3 is 13 amino acids long. V lost 3 bases and J 8 bases, leaving 13 bases between the germline ends. The germline V gene encodes CDR1 MNHEY and CDR2 SVGAGI. The CDR3: CASSYAGSGEAFF. The CDR3 DNA reads as TGTGCCAGCAGTTATGCGGGCTCTGGGGAAGCTTTCTTT.

This clonotype was counted a few times. The chain has TRBV7-6 and TRBJ1-1; weak D call: TRBD1 (6 bases). The CDR3 consists of 15 residues. Germline assignment: CDR1 SGHVS and CDR2 FNYEAQ. Trimming cost V 1 base and J 4 bases, with 13 bases left between them. The CDR3 sequence is CASSLEWGQGTEAFF. For the CDR3, the DNA is TGTGCCAGCAGCTTAGAGTGGGGGCAGGGCACTGAAGCTTTCTTT.

This clonotype was detected only a few times. The rearrangement joins TRBV20-1 to TRBJ2-7; 8 positions match TRBD1. V lost 3 bases to trimming and J lost 5 bases; unmatched junction nucleotides: 9. CDR1 is DFQATT and CDR2 is SNEGSKA in the germline V gene (reference sequence). This CDR3 is 14 amino acids long. Here the CDR3 DNA reads TGCAGTGCTAGGATGGCCAGGGGGCGCGACGAGCAGTACTTC. This translates into CSARMARGRDEQYF.

V is TRBV29-1 and J is TRBJ2-7, with no clear D. In germline, CDR1 is SQVTM, CDR2 ANQGSEA. V was cut by 2 bases and J by 5 bases, with 7 bases left in between. The CDR3 has 11 residues. Written as DNA, the CDR3 is TGCAGCGTTGAAAGGTTCGACGAGCAGTACTTC. Protein: CSVERFDEQYF.

This clonotype was counted a few times. This chain joins TRBV7-9 and TRBJ2-6; TRBD1 agrees at 7 bases. CDR3 size: 17 residues. In germline, CDR1 is SEHNR, CDR2 FQNEAQ (reference sequence). J lost 0 bases, V lost 3 bases, and 5 bases had no gene match. DNA for the CDR3: TGTGCCAGCAGCTTGGGGACAGCTTTCTCTGGGGCCAACGTCCTGACTTTC. This gives the protein CASSLGTAFSGANVLTF.

V gene TRBV7-8 combines with J gene TRBJ1-5; D is unclear. Germline CDR1 is SGHVS and CDR2 is FQNEAQ. The CDR3 is made up of 14 amino acids. The germline V and J ends were trimmed by 5 bases and 0 bases, with 8 bases remaining between them. The CDR3 region has the DNA TGTGCCAGCAGCCCATTGGGTAGCAATCAGCCCCAGCATTTT. As protein: CASSPLGSNQPQHF. Together with reference TRBV7-8 and TRBJ1-5, the CDR3 gives the full variable domain: GAGVSQSPRYKVAKRGQDVALRCDPISGHVSLFWYQQALGQGPEFLTYFQNEAQLDKSGLPSDRFFAERPEGSVSTLKIQRTQQEDSAVYLCASSPLGSNQPQHFGDGTRLSIL.

CDR3 protein: CASSFSTLDTQYF. The DNA for the CDR3 is TGTGCCAGCAGCTTCAGTACGTTGGATACGCAGTATTTT. The V gene is TRBV7-3, the J gene TRBJ2-3; D is ambiguous. This CDR3 is 13 amino acids long. Germline CDR1 is SGHTA and CDR2 is FQGTGA. Trimming removed 3 bases at V and 6 bases at J, with 10 bases between. The full variable domain, its missing parts supplied by reference TRBV7-3 and TRBJ2-3, is GAGVSQTPSNKVTEKGKYVELRCDPISGHTALYWYRQSLGQGPEFLIYFQGTGAADDSGLPNDRFFAVRPEGSVSTLKIQRTERGDSAVYLCASSFSTLDTQYFGPGTRLTVL.

The chain couples TRBV5-1 to TRBJ1-1; D might be TRBD1 (5 bases). This CDR3 is built from 13 residues. Trimming took off 4 bases at V and 7 bases at J, with 14 bases between the two ends. Germline V gene lookup returns CDR1 SGHRS and CDR2 YFSETQ. Written as DNA, the CDR3 is TGCGCCAGCAGCGCACTACCGGGGGTTGAAGCTTTCTTT. Amino acids: CASSALPGVEAFF.

The chain has TRBV4-1 and TRBJ2-5; D is unclear. The CDR3 is made up of 13 amino acids. The V end was cut by 2 bases, the J end by 7 bases, with 11 bases between. Looked up from germline, CDR1 is MGHRA and CDR2 is YSYEKL. The CDR3 protein is CASSQTPLGTQYF. CDR3 nucleotide sequence: TGCGCCAGCAGCCAAACCCCTTTGGGGACCCAGTACTTC.

This clonotype has only a few counts. V and J are TRBV7-2 and TRBJ2-2; D remains ambiguous. The germline V and J ends were trimmed by 10 bases and 1 base, with 13 bases remaining between them. Per germline, CDR1 SGHTA and CDR2 FQGNSA. The CDR3 has 14 amino acids. The CDR3 loop reads CATLGPGNTGELFF. DNA for the CDR3: TGTGCCACCCTAGGCCCGGGGAACACCGGGGAGCTGTTTTTT.

V is TRBV4-3 and J is TRBJ1-1; D perhaps matches TRBD1 (6 bases). CDR3 length: 14 amino acids. Trimming took off 4 bases at V and 5 bases at J, with 14 bases between the two ends. Germline-derived CDR1 and CDR2 are LGHNA and YSLEER. The CDR3 region has the DNA TGCGCCAGCAGCCCGACTACAGGGAGAACTGAAGCTTTCTTT. Encoded protein: CASSPTTGRTEAFF.

This clonotype was observed a handful of times. V and J are TRBV7-2 and TRBJ2-5; tentative D call: TRBD1 (6 bases). V was pared by 1 base and J by 4 bases, with 13 bases between. Germline CDR1 and CDR2: SGHTA and FQGNSA. The CDR3 is made up of 15 amino acids. DNA for the CDR3: TGTGCCAGCAGCTTAGGCCAGGGGCGTACAGAGACCCAGTACTTC. Amino acids: CASSLGQGRTETQYF.

This clonotype was counted only a few times. V gene TRBV7-3 combines with J gene TRBJ2-1; TRBD1 matches 8 bases. In germline, CDR1 is SGHTA, CDR2 FQGTGA. V shed 4 bases and J 1 base; nucleotides not matched to a gene: 3. The CDR3 contains 15 residues. CDR3 region: CASSYDRGSYNEQFF. The CDR3 nucleotides are TGTGCCAGCAGCTATGACAGGGGATCCTACAATGAGCAGTTCTTC.

This clonotype was observed a few times. The V and J genes are TRBV6-5 and TRBJ2-7; 9 bases align to TRBD2. The J segment lost 2 bases and the V segment lost 6 bases, leaving 5 bases of the junction unmatched. The CDR3 covers 14 residues. CDR1 is MNHEY, CDR2 SVGAGI, per germline. Written as DNA, the CDR3 is TGTGCCAGCAGGGATCTAGCGGGGCCCTACGAGCAGTACTTC. Encoded protein: CASRDLAGPYEQYF.

This clonotype was seen a handful of times. The chain uses TRBV4-1 and TRBJ1-2; the match to TRBD1 covers 8 bases. CDR1 MGHRA and CDR2 YSYEKL come from the germline V gene. V lost 4 bases and J lost 4; bases outside the gene matches: 8. This CDR3 region has 15 residues. CDR3 in amino acids: CASSPGGAIIYGYTF. The CDR3 bases are TGCGCCAGCAGCCCAGGGGGCGCGATTATCTATGGCTACACCTTC.

The genes are TRBV6-2 or TRBV6-3 and TRBJ1-1; D is perhaps TRBD1 (5 bases). The V end was cut by 6 bases, the J end by 10 bases, with 15 bases between. This CDR3 comprises 12 residues. CDR1 is MNHEY and CDR2 is SVGEGT in the germline V gene. The CDR3 region has the DNA TGTGCCAGCAGATGGGATGGGGGGAGAGCTTTCTTT. This encodes CASRWDGGRAFF.

The sample holds many counts of this clonotype. This rearrangement joins TRBV5-4 to TRBJ2-4; 9 positions agree with TRBD1. The CDR3 length is 16 residues. CDR1 is SGHNT and CDR2 is YYREEE in the germline V gene (reference sequence). V trimming: 4 bases; J trimming: 5 bases; junction bases outside the gene matches: 10. In nucleotides, the CDR3 is TGTGCCAGCAGCCGAGGGGGACAGGGACCCCAAAACATTCAGTACTTC. Its translation: CASSRGGQGPQNIQYF.